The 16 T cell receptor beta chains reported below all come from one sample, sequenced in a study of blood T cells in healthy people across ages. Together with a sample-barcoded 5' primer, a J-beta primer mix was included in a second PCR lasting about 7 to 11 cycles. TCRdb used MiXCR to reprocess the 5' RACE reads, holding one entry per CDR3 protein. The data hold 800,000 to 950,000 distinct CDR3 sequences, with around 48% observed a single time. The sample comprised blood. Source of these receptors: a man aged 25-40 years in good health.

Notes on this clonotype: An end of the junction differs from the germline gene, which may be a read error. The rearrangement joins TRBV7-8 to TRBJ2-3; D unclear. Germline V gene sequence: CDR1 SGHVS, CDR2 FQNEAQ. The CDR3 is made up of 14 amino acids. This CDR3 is CVSSLTVRTDTQYF. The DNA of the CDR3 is TGTGTCAGCAGCTTAACGGTCCGCACAGATACGCAGTATTTT.

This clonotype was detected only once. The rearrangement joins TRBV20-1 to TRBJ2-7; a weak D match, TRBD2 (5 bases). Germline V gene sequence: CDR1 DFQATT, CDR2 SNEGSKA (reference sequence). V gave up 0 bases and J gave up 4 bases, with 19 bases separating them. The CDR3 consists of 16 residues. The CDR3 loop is CSARDLVEAGGYEQYF. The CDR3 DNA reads TGCAGTGCTAGAGATCTTGTGGAAGCTGGAGGTTACGAGCAGTACTTC.

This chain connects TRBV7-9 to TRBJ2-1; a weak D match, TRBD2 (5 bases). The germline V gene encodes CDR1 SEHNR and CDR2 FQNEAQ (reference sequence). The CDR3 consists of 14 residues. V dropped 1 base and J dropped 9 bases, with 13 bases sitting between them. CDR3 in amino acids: CASSLGTLVPEQFF. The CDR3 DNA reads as TGTGCCAGCAGCTTAGGGACTCTTGTTCCTGAGCAGTTCTTC.

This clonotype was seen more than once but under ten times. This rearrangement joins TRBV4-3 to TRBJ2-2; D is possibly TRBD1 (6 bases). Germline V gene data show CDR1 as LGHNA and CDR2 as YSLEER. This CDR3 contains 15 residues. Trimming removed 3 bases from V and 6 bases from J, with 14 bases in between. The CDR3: CASSHSVTGSGELFF. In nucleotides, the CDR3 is TGCGCCAGCAGCCACAGCGTAACAGGGTCCGGGGAGCTGTTTTTT.

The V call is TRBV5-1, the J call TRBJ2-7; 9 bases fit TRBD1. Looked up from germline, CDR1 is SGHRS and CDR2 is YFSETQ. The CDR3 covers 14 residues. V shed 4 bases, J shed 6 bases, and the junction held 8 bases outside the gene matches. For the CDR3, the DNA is TGCGCCAGCAGCCACGGGACAGGGCGTTTCGAGCAGTACTTC. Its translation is CASSHGTGRFEQYF.

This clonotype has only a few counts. The CDR3 protein is CASSLEVTGELFF. CDR3 sequence (DNA): TGTGCCAGCAGTTTAGAGGTTACCGGGGAGCTGTTTTTT. The rearrangement uses TRBV27 and TRBJ2-2; D gene ambiguous. This CDR3 comprises 13 residues. V gave up 2 bases and J gave up 5 bases, with 6 bases separating them. In germline, CDR1 is MNHEY, CDR2 SMNVEV (reference sequence).

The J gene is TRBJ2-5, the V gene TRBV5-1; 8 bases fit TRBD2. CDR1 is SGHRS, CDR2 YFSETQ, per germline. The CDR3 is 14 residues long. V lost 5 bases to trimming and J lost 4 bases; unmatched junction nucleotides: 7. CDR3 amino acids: CASRAGETGETQYF. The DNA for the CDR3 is TGCGCCAGCAGAGCGGGGGAGACGGGAGAGACCCAGTACTTC.

The CDR3 DNA sequence: TGTGCCAGCAGGTCCGCAGGGTCGGGAGAGACCCAGTACTTC. Translated: CASRSAGSGETQYF. J is TRBJ2-5 and V is TRBV6-6; tentative D call: TRBD1 (5 bases). From germline, CDR1 is MNHNY and CDR2 SVGAGI (reference sequence). CDR3 length: 14 amino acids. Trimming took off 6 bases at V and 4 bases at J, with 15 bases between the two ends.

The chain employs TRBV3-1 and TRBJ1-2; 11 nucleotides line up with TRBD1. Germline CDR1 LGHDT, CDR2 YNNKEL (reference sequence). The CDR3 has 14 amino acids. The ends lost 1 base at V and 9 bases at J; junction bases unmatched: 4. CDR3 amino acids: CASSQGTGGASYTF. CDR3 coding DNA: TGTGCCAGCAGCCAAGGGACAGGGGGCGCAAGCTACACCTTC.

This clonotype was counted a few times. DNA for the CDR3: TGTGCCTGGAGTGTAGCAGGGGACTATGGCTACACCTTC. It specifies CAWSVAGDYGYTF. V is TRBV30 and J is TRBJ1-2; D possibly corresponds to TRBD1 (6 bases). The CDR3 is 13 residues long. Germline-derived CDR1 and CDR2 are GTSNPN and SVGIG (reference sequence). The V end lost 0 bases, the J end lost 3 bases, and 8 bases lay between the germline ends.

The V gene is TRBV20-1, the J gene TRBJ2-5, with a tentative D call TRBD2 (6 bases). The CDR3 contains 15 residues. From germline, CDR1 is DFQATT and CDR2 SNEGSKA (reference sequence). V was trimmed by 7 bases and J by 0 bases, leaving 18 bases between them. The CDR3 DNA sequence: TGCAGTGTTAGTCCCTCCACGGGGGACCAAGAGACCCAGTACTTC. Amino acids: CSVSPSTGDQETQYF.

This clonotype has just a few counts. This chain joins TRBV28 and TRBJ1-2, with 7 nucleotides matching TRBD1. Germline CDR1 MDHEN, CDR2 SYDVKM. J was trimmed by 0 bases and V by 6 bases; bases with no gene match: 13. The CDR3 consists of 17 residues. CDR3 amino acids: CASSLGNRGRANYGYTF. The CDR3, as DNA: TGTGCCAGCAGCCTAGGGAACAGGGGCCGAGCTAACTATGGCTACACCTTC.

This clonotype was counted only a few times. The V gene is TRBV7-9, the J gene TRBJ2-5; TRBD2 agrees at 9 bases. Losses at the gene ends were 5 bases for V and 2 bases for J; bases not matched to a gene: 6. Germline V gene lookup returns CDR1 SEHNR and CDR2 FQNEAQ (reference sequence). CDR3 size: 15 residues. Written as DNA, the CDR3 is TGTGCCAGCAGCAATAGCGGGGGATCACAAGAGACCCAGTACTTC. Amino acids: CASSNSGGSQETQYF.

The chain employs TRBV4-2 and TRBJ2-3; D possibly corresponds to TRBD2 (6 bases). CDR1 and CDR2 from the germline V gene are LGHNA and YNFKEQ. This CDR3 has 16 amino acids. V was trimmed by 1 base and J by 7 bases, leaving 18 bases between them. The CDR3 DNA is TGTGCCAGCAGCCAAGGACTAGGTGACTTTGTTAATACGCAGTATTTT. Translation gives CASSQGLGDFVNTQYF.

The CDR3, as DNA: TGCAGTGCGAACCACCCCCGGGACAGGGGGCTGGATACGCAGTATTTT. Translating it yields CSANHPRDRGLDTQYF. V gene TRBV20-1 combines with J gene TRBJ2-3; 12 bases map to TRBD1. Per germline, CDR1 DFQATT and CDR2 SNEGSKA (reference sequence). This CDR3 region has 16 residues. With V trimmed by 6 bases and J by 6 bases, 13 bases remained unmatched.

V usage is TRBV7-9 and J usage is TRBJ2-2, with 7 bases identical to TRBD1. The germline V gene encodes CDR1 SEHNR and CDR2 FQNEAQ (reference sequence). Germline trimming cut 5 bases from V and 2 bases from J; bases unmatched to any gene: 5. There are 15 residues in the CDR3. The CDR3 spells CASSPQGSNTGELFF. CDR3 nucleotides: TGTGCCAGCAGCCCACAGGGGTCCAACACCGGGGAGCTGTTTTTT.